A selection of T cell receptor beta chains follows, all from one sample in a study of cytomegalovirus exposure and HLA in healthy donors. Libraries were prepared by immunoSEQ multiplex PCR; TCRdb keeps only in-frame clonotypes and omits some of them. Found here are 85,000 to 120,000 clones, about 87% of them singletons; the top ten hold around 1.9%. The sequenced sample was PBMCs. Every receptor here comes from a woman between 18 and 30 years old in good health and CMV-seropositive. Both conserved end residues are part of each CDR3. D genes are given only for firm matches. Expanded clones are given a class, and other clones once, few, many or no size at all.

length: 15; V: TRBV6-1; size: -; J: TRBJ1-6; D: -; DNA: TGTGCCAGCATGGCAGACAGCTCCTATAATTCACCCCTCCACTTT; CDR3: CASMADSSYNSPLHF
length: 18; V: TRBV19; size: -; J: TRBJ1-5; D: TRBD1; DNA: TGTGCCAGTAGCACGGGGACAGGGGCCCTCTATAGCAATCAGCCCCAGCATTTT; CDR3: CASSTGTGALYSNQPQHF
length: 17; V: TRBV7-2; size: -; J: TRBJ2-2; D: TRBD2; DNA: TGTGCCAGCAGCACCCCTAGCGGGGGGGCTTGGACCGGGGAGCTGTTTTTT; CDR3: CASSTPSGGAWTGELFF
length: 13; V: TRBV2; size: -; J: TRBJ2-5; D: TRBD2; DNA: TGTGCCAGCAAGGGACGGGGGGGAGAGACCCAGTACTTC; CDR3: CASKGRGGETQYF
length: 14; V: TRBV28; size: -; J: TRBJ1-1; D: TRBD1; DNA: TGTGCCAGCTCAAAACAGGGGAGAGACACTGAAGCTTTCTTT; CDR3: CASSKQGRDTEAFF
length: 15; V: TRBV2; size: -; J: TRBJ1-4; D: TRBD1; DNA: TGTGCCAGCAGTGGTTGGACAGGGACTAATGAAAAACTGTTTTTT; CDR3: CASSGWTGTNEKLFF
length: 18; V: TRBV7-9; size: -; J: TRBJ2-1; D: TRBD2; DNA: TGTGCCAGCAGCGTGCGGACTAGCGGCGGGCCCTGGGGGGCTGAGCAGTTCTTC; CDR3: CASSVRTSGGPWGAEQFF
length: 12; V: TRBV19; size: -; J: TRBJ2-7; D: -; DNA: TGTGCCAGTAGTGAGAGCTCCTACGAGCAGTACTTC; CDR3: CASSESSYEQYF
length: 21; V: TRBV7-8; size: once; J: TRBJ2-1; D: TRBD2; DNA: TGTGCCAGCAGCCAAATCCCGGGACTAGCGGGGGGCATGCTGATATACAATGAGCAGTTCTTC; CDR3: CASSQIPGLAGGMLIYNEQFF
length: 18; V: TRBV7-2; size: -; J: TRBJ2-5; D: TRBD2; DNA: TGTGCCAGCAGTCACCGGCTAGCGGGGGGGCGAGTGCAAGAGACCCAGTACTTC; CDR3: CASSHRLAGGRVQETQYF
length: 15; V: TRBV4-3; size: -; J: TRBJ1-4; D: -; DNA: TGCGCCAGCAGCCAAGAGGGGGCTCGGAGTGAAAAACTGTTTTTT; CDR3: CASSQEGARSEKLFF
length: 15; V: TRBV9; size: -; J: TRBJ2-2; D: -; DNA: TGTGCCAGCAGCGTAGTTGTGAGCTTCACCGGGGAGCTGTTTTTT; CDR3: CASSVVVSFTGELFF
length: 15; V: TRBV18; size: few; J: TRBJ1-5; D: TRBD1; DNA: TGTGCCAGCTCATCAGAACAGGGGATCTCTCAGCCCCAGCATTTT; CDR3: CASSSEQGISQPQHF
length: 15; V: TRBV28; size: -; J: TRBJ2-1; D: -; DNA: TGTGCCAGCAGTTTGTCGGGTTTTTCCTACAATGAGCAGTTCTTC; CDR3: CASSLSGFSYNEQFF
length: 12; V: TRBV28; size: -; J: TRBJ1-6; D: -; DNA: TGTGCCAGCAGCTTGTTAAATTCACCCCTCCACTTT; CDR3: CASSLLNSPLHF
length: 14; V: TRBV5-6; size: -; J: TRBJ2-3; D: -; DNA: TGTGCCAGCAGCTTGTGGAGGGCCAAAGATACGCAGTATTTT; CDR3: CASSLWRAKDTQYF
length: 16; V: TRBV4-3; size: -; J: TRBJ2-6; D: TRBD1; DNA: TGCGCCAGCAGCCAAGCGACAGGGGGTGGGGCCAACGTCCTGACTTTC; CDR3: CASSQATGGGANVLTF
length: 14; V: TRBV27; size: -; J: TRBJ2-3; D: TRBD2; DNA: TGTGCCAGCAGTAGGACTAGCGGCACAGATACGCAGTATTTT; CDR3: CASSRTSGTDTQYF
length: 15; V: TRBV28; size: -; J: TRBJ1-1; D: TRBD1; DNA: TGTGCCAGCAGTTTCTCCGGGACAGTGGTCACTGAAGCTTTCTTT; CDR3: CASSFSGTVVTEAFF
length: 16; V: TRBV4-1; size: -; J: TRBJ2-1; D: -; DNA: TGCGCCAGCAGCCAAGGGCCAAGGGAGACCGACAATGAGCAGTTCTTC; CDR3: CASSQGPRETDNEQFF
length: 15; V: TRBV5-5; size: few; J: TRBJ2-3; D: -; DNA: TGTGCCAGCAGCCTGCTTGCAGGGGACACAGATACGCAGTATTTT; CDR3: CASSLLAGDTDTQYF
length: 16; V: TRBV4-3; size: -; J: TRBJ2-3; D: TRBD2; DNA: TGCGCCAGCAGCCAGGTGACAGCGGGGGGGGCAGATACGCAGTATTTT; CDR3: CASSQVTAGGADTQYF
length: 17; V: TRBV28; size: -; J: TRBJ1-4; D: TRBD1; DNA: TGTGCCAGCAGTACTTGGACAGGGACCGGGACTAATGAAAAACTGTTTTTT; CDR3: CASSTWTGTGTNEKLFF
length: 17; V: TRBV6-4; size: -; J: TRBJ2-6; D: TRBD1; DNA: TGTGCCAGCAGTGACTCCTCAGGGGGCGCTGGGGCCAACGTCCTGACTTTC; CDR3: CASSDSSGGAGANVLTF
length: 13; V: TRBV6-5; size: once; J: TRBJ1-2; D: -; DNA: TGTGCCAGCAGCTCGACAGCTAACTATGGCTACACCTTC; CDR3: CASSSTANYGYTF
length: 14; V: TRBV4-3; size: -; J: TRBJ1-5; D: TRBD1; DNA: TGCGCCAGCAGTCGAGGGACAGACGATCAGCCCCAGCATTTT; CDR3: CASSRGTDDQPQHF
length: 17; V: TRBV7-9; size: -; J: TRBJ1-2; D: -; DNA: TGTGCCAGCAGCTTACCTTCAGGGCACTTAGTCAACTATGGCTACACCTTC; CDR3: CASSLPSGHLVNYGYTF
length: 15; V: TRBV6-5; size: -; J: TRBJ2-4; D: TRBD2; DNA: TGTGCCAGCAGTTCCGCCTACAGAGGGGAGCGGGGGAGGTACTTC; CDR3: CASSSAYRGERGRYF
length: 14; V: TRBV9; size: -; J: TRBJ2-2; D: TRBD2; DNA: TGTGCCAGCAGCTCCACTAGCGTCGGCGGGGAGCTGTTTTTT; CDR3: CASSSTSVGGELFF
length: 13; V: TRBV28; size: once; J: TRBJ1-1; D: -; DNA: TGTGCCAGCAGCACCGGACAATCCACTGAAGCTTTCTTT; CDR3: CASSTGQSTEAFF
length: 14; V: TRBV27; size: -; J: TRBJ2-3; D: -; DNA: TGTGCCAGCAGTTTATCAATTATCACAGATACGCAGTATTTT; CDR3: CASSLSIITDTQYF
length: 13; V: TRBV2; size: -; J: TRBJ1-1; D: -; DNA: TGTGCCAGCACTGCAGGGGTAGTCACTGAAGCTTTCTTT; CDR3: CASTAGVVTEAFF
length: 16; V: TRBV28; size: -; J: TRBJ1-5; D: TRBD1; DNA: TGTGCCAGCAGAGGGGGACAGGGTGGTGTTTATCAGCCCCAGCATTTT; CDR3: CASRGGQGGVYQPQHF
length: 13; V: TRBV11-2; size: -; J: TRBJ2-5; D: TRBD1; DNA: TGTGCCAGCAGCTTGGACAGGGAAGAGACCCAGTACTTC; CDR3: CASSLDREETQYF
length: 15; V: TRBV7-2; size: once; J: TRBJ2-5; D: -; DNA: TGTGCCAGCAGCTTAGCACGGAGTAGAAAAGAGACCCAGTACTTC; CDR3: CASSLARSRKETQYF
length: 15; V: TRBV6-5; size: -; J: TRBJ2-2; D: -; DNA: TGTGCCAGCAGTTACAGGGGCCACTACACCGGGGAGCTGTTTTTT; CDR3: CASSYRGHYTGELFF
length: 12; V: TRBV28; size: -; J: TRBJ2-7; D: -; DNA: TGTGCCAGCTTTGACGGGACCTACGAGCAGTACTTC; CDR3: CASFDGTYEQYF
length: 15; V: TRBV18; size: -; J: TRBJ2-2; D: -; DNA: TGTGCCAGCTCACCCCGGGAGACGAACACCGGGGAGCTGTTTTTT; CDR3: CASSPRETNTGELFF
length: 18; V: TRBV28; size: once; J: TRBJ1-2; D: TRBD1; DNA: TGTGCCAGCAGTTTACTAGACAGGGGGTTGGCAATACTCTATGGCTACACCTTC; CDR3: CASSLLDRGLAILYGYTF
length: 14; V: TRBV5-8; size: -; J: TRBJ1-1; D: TRBD1; DNA: TGTGCCAGCAGCCCCAGGGGGGCAATCCTTGAAGCTTTCTTT; CDR3: CASSPRGAILEAFF
length: 15; V: TRBV7-8; size: -; J: TRBJ2-2; D: TRBD1; DNA: TGTGCCAGCAGCTTTGGGACAGGGGATACCGGGGAGCTGTTTTTT; CDR3: CASSFGTGDTGELFF
length: 11; V: TRBV7-2; size: -; J: TRBJ2-7; D: -; DNA: TGTGCCAGCAGCCGAGCCTACGAGCAGTACTTC; CDR3: CASSRAYEQYF
length: 14; V: TRBV28; size: -; J: TRBJ1-5; D: -; DNA: TGTGCCAGCAGTTCGGGGGGGCAATTGGGGCCCCAGCATTTT; CDR3: CASSSGGQLGPQHF
length: 14; V: TRBV27; size: -; J: TRBJ2-1; D: -; DNA: TGTGCCAGCAGTTTCGGGGGAGGCCACAATGAGCAGTTCTTC; CDR3: CASSFGGGHNEQFF
length: 12; V: TRBV10-1; size: -; J: TRBJ1-5; D: -; DNA: TGCGCCAGCGGTAAGGGGAATCAGCCCCAGCATTTT; CDR3: CASGKGNQPQHF
length: 13; V: TRBV2; size: -; J: TRBJ2-5; D: TRBD1; DNA: TGTGCCAGCGCCGTGACAGGGCTGGAGACCCAGTACTTC; CDR3: CASAVTGLETQYF
length: 14; V: TRBV4-3; size: -; J: TRBJ1-3; D: -; DNA: TGCGCCAGCAGCGAGGGAGTGGCTGGAAACACCATATATTTT; CDR3: CASSEGVAGNTIYF
length: 17; V: TRBV28; size: few; J: TRBJ2-2; D: TRBD2; DNA: TGTGCCAGCAGTTCACTAGCGGGGGGGCACAGCACCGGGGAGCTGTTTTTT; CDR3: CASSSLAGGHSTGELFF
length: 14; V: TRBV5-1; size: -; J: TRBJ1-1; D: TRBD1; DNA: TGCGCCAGCAGCAAGGGACAGGGGGCGGCTGAAGCTTTCTTT; CDR3: CASSKGQGAAEAFF
length: 16; V: TRBV18; size: -; J: TRBJ2-1; D: -; DNA: TGTGCCAGCTCACCACTCAACGGGGTATTGATCAATGAGCAGTTCTTC; CDR3: CASSPLNGVLINEQFF
length: 11; V: TRBV7-2; size: -; J: TRBJ1-2; D: -; DNA: TGTGCCAGCAGCTTAGAGGGGGGCTACACCTTC; CDR3: CASSLEGGYTF
length: 17; V: TRBV28; size: -; J: TRBJ2-2; D: TRBD1; DNA: TGTGCCAGCAGTTTATCCAGGGGGCGAGCGAACACCGGGGAGCTGTTTTTT; CDR3: CASSLSRGRANTGELFF
length: 14; V: TRBV28; size: -; J: TRBJ1-5; D: -; DNA: TGTGCCAGCAGTTTATACAGGGAAGGTCAGCCCCAGCATTTT; CDR3: CASSLYREGQPQHF